The 19 T cell receptor beta chains below were found in one sample sequenced in a study of T-cell memory formation after mild COVID-19 (dated by TCRdb to the early 2020s). The library was made by 5' RACE. Sequenced using an Illumina NovaSeq 6000. The public reads were run again by TCRdb, first through fastp at Q25 and then through MiXCR, and only productive beta chains were kept. Entries are consolidated by CDR3 protein sequence, retaining the most common genes and DNA. The sample profile shows 350,000 to 400,000 distinct CDR3 sequences; approximately 21% of them were found once. About 12% of the sample rests with the top ten. The sample consisted of PBMCs or a T cell subset sorted from them (not recorded which). Receptors originate from an adult woman who had mild COVID-19 (a few samples of this study predate the infection). The sample titles of this study are shuffled in the database, so cell type and time point are left out; the donor was told from shared clones.

The chain uses TRBV10-3 and TRBJ2-3; 7 positions agree with TRBD2. The length of the CDR3 is 16 residues. The germline V gene encodes CDR1 ENHRY and CDR2 SYGVKD. V lost 0 bases, J lost 2 bases, and 5 bases stayed unmatched. DNA of the CDR3: TGTGCCATCAGTGAGTCGAGCGGGGAATACACAGATACGCAGTATTTT. Its protein is CAISESSGEYTDTQYF.

This clonotype was seen more than once but under ten times. This chain uses TRBV2 with TRBJ2-2; TRBD2 is a possible D gene (5 bases). Trimming took 10 bases from V and 3 from J, leaving 15 bases between them. This CDR3 is built from 14 residues. Germline CDR1 reads SNHLY; CDR2 reads FYNNEI. The CDR3: CATRLAKDTGELFF. CDR3 DNA sequence: TGTGCCACAAGGCTAGCTAAGGACACCGGGGAGCTGTTTTTT.

This clonotype was detected only a few times. V gene TRBV6-2 or TRBV6-3 combines with J gene TRBJ2-7; TRBD2 agrees at 8 bases. Germline V CDR1 and CDR2: MNHEY, SVGEGT. The CDR3 extends over 18 amino acids. J gave up 3 bases and V 2 bases, and 15 bases lay outside the gene matches. CDR3 sequence reads: CASSYPKGRLGRDYEQYF. CDR3 bases: TGTGCCAGCAGTTACCCGAAGGGCCGCCTCGGGAGGGACTACGAGCAGTACTTC.

This clonotype was observed a handful of times. The chain uses TRBV7-9 and TRBJ2-3, with TRBD1 matching over 7 bases. V shed 4 bases and J 2 bases; nucleotides not matched to a gene: 6. There are 15 residues in the CDR3. From germline, CDR1 is SEHNR and CDR2 FQNEAQ (reference sequence). CDR3 sequence reads: CASSSTGQNTDTQYF. CDR3 coding DNA: TGTGCCAGCAGCTCAACGGGACAGAACACAGATACGCAGTATTTT. The full variable domain, its missing parts supplied by reference TRBV7-9 and TRBJ2-3, is DTGVSQNPRHKITKRGQNVTFRCDPISEHNRLYWYRQTLGQGPEFLTYFQNEAQLEKSRLLSDRFSAERPKGSFSTLEIQRTEQGDSAMYLCASSSTGQNTDTQYFGPGTRLTVL.

The DNA of the CDR3 is TGTGCCAGCAGCTTGGAAGTCCGAGGGCAGCCCCAGCATTTT. The encoded protein is CASSLEVRGQPQHF. The chain combines TRBV5-8 with TRBJ1-5; D is unresolved. With 0 bases removed from V and 7 bases from J, the gap between germline ends came to 11 bases. The germline CDR1 and CDR2 sequences are SGHTS and YDEGEE. The length of the CDR3 is 14 residues.

The chain is built from TRBV25-1 and TRBJ2-5, with D unresolved. CDR3 size: 13 residues. CDR1 is MGHDK, CDR2 SYGVNS, per germline. V lost 0 bases and J 10 bases, leaving 12 bases between the germline ends. The CDR3 protein is CASSEYAPSDQYF. The CDR3, as DNA: TGTGCCAGCAGTGAATATGCCCCAAGTGACCAGTACTTC.

This chain connects TRBV12-3 or TRBV12-4 to TRBJ2-3; the D gene is possibly TRBD2 (5 bases). V lost 7 bases and J 2 bases, leaving 13 bases between the germline ends. The CDR3 runs 14 residues. The CDR3, as DNA: TGTGCCAGCATCCCGAGAGGGTTCACAGATACGCAGTATTTT. Its protein is CASIPRGFTDTQYF.

This clonotype appeared a few times. V usage is TRBV24-1 and J usage is TRBJ2-7, with TRBD1 as a possible D gene (6 bases). The CDR3 loop spans 13 amino acids. CDR1 and CDR2 (germline): KGHDR, SFDVKD. The ends were cut back, 3 bases at V and 6 bases at J, with 11 bases in the middle. This chain's CDR3 is CATSDHTGPEQYF. The CDR3 DNA reads TGTGCCACCAGTGATCACACAGGGCCCGAGCAGTACTTC.

The rearrangement joins TRBV2 to TRBJ2-7; D is uncertain. Germline lookup yields CDR1 SNHLY and CDR2 FYNNEI. With 6 bases removed from V and 2 bases from J, the gap between germline ends came to 8 bases. This CDR3 has 12 residues. The CDR3 here is CASSLMTYEQYF. The DNA for the CDR3 is TGTGCCAGCAGCCTAATGACCTACGAGCAGTACTTC. The whole variable domain, filled in from reference TRBV2 and TRBJ2-7, reads EPEVTQTPSHQVTQMGQEVILRCVPISNHLYFYWYRQILGQKVEFLVSFYNNEISEKSEIFDDQFSVERPDGSNFTLKIRSTKLEDSAMYFCASSLMTYEQYFGPGTRLTVT.

J is TRBJ2-1 and V is TRBV24-1; D not certain. Germline CDR1 KGHDR, CDR2 SFDVKD. Trimming left V 6 bases short and J 4 bases short, with 15 bases between. The CDR3 spans 15 residues. CDR3 protein: CATSMGNPPYNEQFF. In DNA, the CDR3 is TGTGCCACCAGTATGGGGAACCCTCCTTACAATGAGCAGTTCTTC.

This clonotype came up once. The CDR3 DNA reads as TGTGCCAGCAGCTTAGCCGACGGGCAGGCCACTGAAGCTTTCTTT. It codes for CASSLADGQATEAFF. The chain combines TRBV7-6 with TRBJ1-1; D is undetermined. V was cut by 0 bases and J by 4 bases, with 12 bases left in between. CDR3 length equals 15 residues. Germline CDR1 is SGHVS and CDR2 is FNYEAQ.

This clonotype occurred many times. The genes are TRBV4-3 and TRBJ2-7; D is unresolved. Trimming shortened V by 0 bases and J by 3 bases, and 12 bases separated the two germline ends. CDR3 size: 15 residues. The germline gives CDR1 LGHNA, CDR2 YSLEER. CDR3 protein: CASSQDQIRNYEQYF. The CDR3 DNA reads TGCGCCAGCAGCCAAGATCAGATCCGAAACTACGAGCAGTACTTC.

The chain couples TRBV15 to TRBJ2-5; D uncertain. V lost 0 bases, J lost 5 bases, and 13 bases lay in between. The CDR3 runs 15 residues. Per the germline V gene, CDR1 is LNHNV and CDR2 is YYDKDF (reference sequence). CDR3 bases: TGTGCCACCAGCAGAGATAGGAAGCCTTGGGAGACCCAGTACTTC. Amino acid sequence: CATSRDRKPWETQYF.

This clonotype was seen more than once but under ten times. The chain uses TRBV7-9 and TRBJ1-5; 7 bases fit TRBD1. V lost 5 bases, J lost 7 bases, and 11 bases stayed unmatched. Germline values: CDR1 SEHNR, CDR2 FQNEAQ (reference sequence). This CDR3 is built from 15 residues. CDR3 sequence: CASSPRGGLPQPQHF. CDR3 DNA: TGTGCCAGCAGCCCCAGGGGGGGGCTCCCCCAGCCCCAGCATTTT.

The chain employs TRBV12-3 or TRBV12-4 and TRBJ2-3, with 9 nucleotides matching TRBD1. Germline trimming cut 6 bases from V and 2 bases from J; bases unmatched to any gene: 12. The CDR3 covers 17 residues. CDR3 loop: CASSLGTGRLITDTQYF. The CDR3 DNA sequence: TGTGCCAGCAGCCTCGGGACAGGGAGGCTGATCACAGATACGCAGTATTTT.

Here the CDR3 DNA reads TGTGCCAGCAGCCCGAGCCCACAGGCCGGGGGTGAAAAACTGTTTTTT. Its protein product is CASSPSPQAGGEKLFF. The J gene is TRBJ1-4, the V gene TRBV9; maybe TRBD1 (5 bases). V shed 4 bases and J shed 7 bases, with 20 bases lying between them. This CDR3 is built from 16 residues. The germline CDR1 and CDR2 sequences are SGDLS and YYNGEE.

This clonotype was counted only a few times. The chain employs TRBV5-1 and TRBJ1-2, with 8 bases matching TRBD1. From germline, CDR1 is SGHRS and CDR2 YFSETQ. The CDR3 is 15 amino acids. J lost 8 bases, V lost 5 bases, and 14 bases had no gene match. CDR3 nucleotides: TGCGCCAGCAGAGATGAGGACAGGGTGGGAGTAGGCTACACCTTC. It yields the protein CASRDEDRVGVGYTF.

This clonotype was seen at least ten times. The chain is built from TRBV4-1 and TRBJ1-5; unclear D gene. The CDR3 totals 14 residues. The germline V gene encodes CDR1 MGHRA and CDR2 YSYEKL. V was shortened by 6 bases and J by 2 bases, with 11 bases between the two germline ends. As DNA, the CDR3 is TGCGCCAGCAGGGTCTCAGAGGGCAATCAGCCCCAGCATTTT. Encoded protein: CASRVSEGNQPQHF.

There are a few counts of this clonotype. The chain employs TRBV15 and TRBJ1-5; D is unclear. The CDR3 is 17 amino acids. The germline V gene encodes CDR1 LNHNV and CDR2 YYDKDF (reference sequence). The V end lost 1 base, the J end lost 5 bases, and 18 bases lay between the germline ends. CDR3 nucleotides: TGTGCCACCAGCAGAGCTGGGTGGCAGCTGGGCGATCAGCCCCAGCATTTT. Protein product: CATSRAGWQLGDQPQHF.